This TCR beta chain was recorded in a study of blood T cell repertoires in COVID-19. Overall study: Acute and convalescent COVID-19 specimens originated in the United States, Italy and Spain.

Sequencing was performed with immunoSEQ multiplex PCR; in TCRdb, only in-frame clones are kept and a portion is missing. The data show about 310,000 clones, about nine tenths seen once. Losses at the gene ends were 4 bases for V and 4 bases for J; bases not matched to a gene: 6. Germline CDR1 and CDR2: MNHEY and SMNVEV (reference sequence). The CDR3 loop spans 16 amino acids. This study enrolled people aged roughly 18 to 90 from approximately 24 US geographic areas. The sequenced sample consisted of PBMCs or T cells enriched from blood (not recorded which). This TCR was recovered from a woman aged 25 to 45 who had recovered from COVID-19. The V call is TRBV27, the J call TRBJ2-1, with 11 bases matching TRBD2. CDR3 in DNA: TGTGCCAGCAGTTCTCTGACTAGCGGGATTTACAATGAGCAGTTCTTC. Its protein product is CASSSLTSGIYNEQFF.